What follows are 29 T cell receptor beta chains derived from one specimen sequenced in a study of read filtering for tumor transcriptome and immune sequencing (TCRdb year 2020). The sample was run on an Illumina HiSeq 4000. Starting from around 400 ng RNA, TCR libraries were constructed with the Immunoverse kit using molecular barcoded adaptors that cover the alpha/delta and beta/gamma chains. TCRdb itself trimmed the public reads at Q25 with fastp, ran MiXCR and retained productive beta chains. Each CDR3 protein appears once, grouped with its most common genes and DNA. This sample comprises nearly 60,000 distinct CDR3 sequences, approximately 13% of them detected only once. The ten largest clones represent approximately 16% of the sample. Material for sequencing was a population of CD138-negative cells sorted from bone marrow. The sample's cell subset or site label, in plain terms: bone marrow mononuclear cells depleted of CD138+ plasma/myeloma cells by negative magnetic selection. These receptor sequences come from a donor at least 40 years old with multiple myeloma.

The chain has TRBV5-1 and TRBJ2-3, with D perhaps assigned TRBD1 or TRBD2 (5 bases each). Germline CDR1 is SGHRS and CDR2 is YFSETQ. The CDR3 is made up of 13 amino acids. The V end was cut by 4 bases, the J end by 3 bases, with 9 bases between. CDR3 in DNA: TGCGCCAGCAGCGTGGGACCGACAGATACGCAGTATTTT. This codes for CASSVGPTDTQYF.

Details on this clonotype: A far larger clone differs by one base, so this is likely a read error. The chain couples TRBV6-6 to TRBJ2-1; 7 bases are shared with TRBD1. The CDR3 is 14 residues long. J was trimmed by 5 bases and V by 4 bases; bases with no gene match: 5. Germline V gene data show CDR1 as MNHNY and CDR2 as SVGAGI (reference sequence). CDR3 sequence (DNA): TGTGCCAGCAGTTGGGACAGTGCCCACAATGAGCAGTTCTTC. Amino acids: CASSWDSAHNEQFF.

On this clonotype itself: Given a far larger clone just one base away, this is likely a sequencing read error. This likely comes from a read error, as the CDR3 has no conserved phenylalanine or tryptophan at its end. The DNA is left out, because the CDR3 cannot be placed on it with certainty; the CDR3 is given as TCRdb lists it. CDR3 residues: CASSEGSAVLSPTD. This chain connects TRBV6-5 to TRBJ1-1; the table's D call of TRBD1 was not tested on the DNA. Inclusive of both ends, the CDR3 amounts to 14 amino acids. Germline CDR1 and CDR2: MNHEY and SVGAGI.

With respect to this clonotype: This may be a read error, as it is one base from a much larger clone. The chain has TRBV5-4 and TRBJ2-3; no clear D gene. In germline, CDR1 is SGHNT, CDR2 YYREEE (reference sequence). CDR3 size: 14 residues. The CDR3 nucleotides are TGTGCCAGCAGCTTGGCCGGACCCACAGATACGCAGTGTTTT. Translated: CASSLAGPTDTQCF. Filled out from reference TRBV5-4 and TRBJ2-3, the complete variable domain reads ETGVTQSPTHLIKTRGQQVTLRCSSQSGHNTVSWYQQALGQGPQFIFQYYREEENGRGNFPPRFSGLQFPNYSSELNVNALELDDSALYLCASSLAGPTDTQCFGPGTRLTVL.

With respect to this clonotype: With a much larger clone just one base away, this may be a read error. The DNA of the CDR3 is TGTGCCAGCAGTGAAAGTGTAAGACACCAAGGGACCCAGTACTTC. It specifies CASSESVRHQGTQYF. The chain uses TRBV25-1 and TRBJ2-5; the D is unclear. This CDR3 region has 15 residues. The germline CDR1 and CDR2 sequences are MGHDK and SYGVNS.

This clonotype was counted many times. The CDR3 DNA sequence: TGCGCCAGCAGCCAAGAGGCGACAGGCTCGCAGTTCTTC. The encoded protein is CASSQEATGSQFF. The chain is built from TRBV4-1 and TRBJ2-1; weak D call: TRBD1 (6 bases). Trimming stripped 0 bases from V and 12 bases from J, with 12 bases between. Looked up from germline, CDR1 is MGHRA and CDR2 is YSYEKL. CDR3 length: 13 residues.

There are a few counts of this clonotype. V usage is TRBV4-1 and J usage is TRBJ1-5, with TRBD1 as a possible D gene (6 bases). Germline CDR1 is MGHRA and CDR2 is YSYEKL. Trimming took 2 bases from V and 1 from J, leaving 9 bases between them. The CDR3 contains 15 residues. The CDR3 spells CASSQRQESNQPQHF. The CDR3 nucleotides are TGCGCCAGCAGCCAAAGACAGGAGAGCAATCAGCCCCAGCATTTT.

This clonotype was seen repeatedly, ten times or more. V and J are TRBV3-1 and TRBJ1-1; no firm D call. The V end lost 5 bases, the J end lost 1 base, and 11 bases lay between the germline ends. The CDR3 has 14 residues. The germline V gene encodes CDR1 LGHDT and CDR2 YNNKEL (reference sequence). In DNA, the CDR3 is TGTGCCAGCAGCTCCCACGCAGGGAACACTGAAGCTTTCTTT. This sequence encodes CASSSHAGNTEAFF.

This clonotype came up many times. The V and J genes are TRBV4-1 and TRBJ2-1; D is undetermined. Trimming removed 0 bases from V and 3 bases from J, with 6 bases in between. Looked up from germline, CDR1 is MGHRA and CDR2 is YSYEKL. This CDR3 comprises 14 residues. Written as DNA, the CDR3 is TGCGCCAGCAGCCAAGAAGCAGACTACAATGAGCAGTTCTTC. Translation gives CASSQEADYNEQFF.

In this sample, this clonotype turned up a few times. The rearrangement joins TRBV24-1 to TRBJ2-5, with a weak D call TRBD2 (5 bases). Trimming shortened V by 0 bases and J by 0 bases, and 13 bases separated the two germline ends. The CDR3 sequence is 17 residues long. The germline V gene encodes CDR1 KGHDR and CDR2 SFDVKD. The CDR3 region has the DNA TGTGCCACCAGTGATTTGCCCGGGTCGGGGAACCAAGAGACCCAGTACTTC. The encoded protein is CATSDLPGSGNQETQYF.

This clonotype was detected ten times or more. J is TRBJ1-6 and V is TRBV18; no definite D call. V was cut by 4 bases and J by 6 bases, with 4 bases left in between. CDR1 and CDR2 from the germline V gene are KGHSH and LQKENI. The CDR3 runs 12 residues. The CDR3 sequence is CASSLPNSPLHF. CDR3 DNA sequence: TGTGCCAGCTCACTCCCTAATTCACCCCTCCACTTT.

Worth noting for this clonotype: Without the conserved terminal phenylalanine or tryptophan, this CDR3 likely stems from a read error. The limits of the CDR3 on the DNA are not certain, so only TCRdb's listed CDR3 is given. The chain employs TRBV20-1 and TRBJ1-1; TRBD1 is the table's D call, not checked against the DNA. The CDR3 length equals 14 residues, ends included. CDR1 and CDR2 (germline): DFQATT, SNEGSKA (reference sequence). The CDR3 here is CSAPIRAENTEASL.

This clonotype showed up many times. The rearrangement links TRBV5-5 to TRBJ2-5; D not resolved. The CDR3 runs 16 residues. Germline V gene sequence: CDR1 SGHKS, CDR2 YYEKEE (reference sequence). V shed 2 bases and J shed 2 bases, with 16 bases lying between them. CDR3 protein: CASSFLLASQQETQYF. DNA of the CDR3: TGTGCCAGCAGCTTCCTCCTCGCGTCCCAACAAGAGACCCAGTACTTC.

In this sample, this clonotype turned up many times. CDR3 in amino acids: CASSPQLNQPQHF. CDR3 DNA sequence: TGCGCCAGCAGTCCACAGCTTAATCAGCCCCAGCATTTT. The chain employs TRBV10-2 and TRBJ1-5; the D is unclear. Deletions cut 5 bases from V and 4 bases from J, with 9 bases between. Germline lookup yields CDR1 WSHSY and CDR2 SAAADI. The CDR3 loop spans 13 amino acids.

This clonotype was observed at least ten times. J is TRBJ2-1 and V is TRBV28, with 7 bases aligning to TRBD1. Per germline, CDR1 MDHEN and CDR2 SYDVKM. This CDR3 has 14 amino acids. Trimming at V came to 3 bases and at J to 7 bases, leaving 6 bases not matched to a gene. This CDR3 is CASSLQGEKNEQFF. The CDR3 bases are TGTGCCAGCAGTTTGCAGGGGGAGAAGAATGAGCAGTTCTTC.

The table lists this clonotype with many counts. The rearrangement joins TRBV2 to TRBJ2-2; 8 positions agree with TRBD2. Germline V gene sequence: CDR1 SNHLY, CDR2 FYNNEI. The trim removed 11 bases at V and 4 bases at J, leaving 9 bases unmatched. The CDR3 is made up of 14 amino acids. Here the CDR3 reads CAAGRGAGTGELFF. The CDR3 nucleotides are TGTGCCGCAGGGCGGGGGGCTGGCACCGGGGAGCTGTTTTTT.

This clonotype was counted many times. The V and J genes are TRBV5-1 and TRBJ1-3; D uncertain. Trimming shortened V by 3 bases and J by 4 bases, and 8 bases separated the two germline ends. Germline CDR1 and CDR2: SGHRS and YFSETQ. CDR3 size: 13 residues. CDR3 residues: CASSSSIGNTIYF. The CDR3 coding sequence is TGCGCCAGCAGCTCGTCGATCGGAAACACCATATATTTT.

As for this clonotype: This may be a read error: a much more frequent sequence differs by one nucleotide. Because it lacks the conserved phenylalanine or tryptophan at the end, this CDR3 is likely a read error. The rearrangement joins TRBV20-1 to TRBJ1-1, with 8 bases that match TRBD1. The V gene end was trimmed by 5 bases and the J gene end by 11 bases; junction bases not matched to a gene: 7. CDR1 and CDR2 (germline): DFQATT, SNEGSKA (reference sequence). The CDR3 contains 11 residues. The CDR3 region has the DNA TGCAGTGCTTCCCCCAGGGGGCTGGCTTTCGTT. Translation gives CSASPRGLAFV.

This clonotype has ten or more counts. The V and J genes are TRBV7-6 and TRBJ2-7; 10 bases are a match to TRBD1. This CDR3 is 15 amino acids long. With V trimmed by 5 bases and J by 4 bases, 8 bases remained unmatched. Germline CDR1 reads SGHVS; CDR2 reads FNYEAQ. The CDR3, as DNA: TGTGCCAGCAGCCGAGGGGGACAGGGGAGTTACGAGCAGTACTTC. Protein product: CASSRGGQGSYEQYF.

This clonotype was observed at least ten times. This chain joins TRBV15 and TRBJ2-1, with 11 bases matching TRBD1. The CDR3 has 17 amino acids. Germline assignment: CDR1 LNHNV and CDR2 YYDKDF (reference sequence). Trimming took 0 bases from V and 0 from J; bases not matched to a gene: 1. CDR3: CATSREGTGGSYNEQFF. The CDR3 DNA sequence: TGTGCCACCAGCAGAGAGGGGACAGGGGGCTCCTACAATGAGCAGTTCTTC.

This clonotype has at least ten counts. This rearrangement joins TRBV29-1 to TRBJ1-1; D not certain. Germline V CDR1 and CDR2: SQVTM, ANQGSEA. V lost 7 bases to trimming and J lost 0 bases, with 9 bases between them. The CDR3 covers 12 residues. This CDR3 reads CSAIQVNTEAFF. CDR3 sequence (DNA): TGCAGCGCTATTCAAGTGAACACTGAAGCTTTCTTT. Full variable domain (rest looked up from reference TRBV29-1 and TRBJ1-1): SAVISQKPSRDICQRGTSLTIQCQVDSQVTMMFWYRQQPGQSLTLIATANQGSEATYESGFVIDKFPISRPNLTFSTLTVSNMSPEDSSIYLCSAIQVNTEAFFGQGTRLTVV.

The V call is TRBV5-1, the J call TRBJ1-1; 7 bases are shared with TRBD1. The V gene's germline CDR1 is SGHRS and CDR2 YFSETQ. This CDR3 has 14 residues. With V trimmed by 4 bases and J by 5 bases, 8 bases remained unmatched. The CDR3, as DNA: TGCGCCAGCAGCAATACAGGGGAATGGACTGAAGCTTTCTTT. It is translated as CASSNTGEWTEAFF.

This clonotype was recorded many times. The chain links TRBV18 to TRBJ2-7, with D tentatively TRBD1 (5 bases). The CDR3 length is 13 residues. With 6 bases removed from V and 6 bases from J, the gap between germline ends came to 15 bases. Germline loops: CDR1 KGHSH, CDR2 LQKENI. This CDR3 reads CASSGGQPSEQYF. The CDR3 region has the DNA TGTGCCAGCTCGGGTGGACAACCTTCCGAGCAGTACTTC.

This clonotype occurred many times. The J gene is TRBJ2-5, the V gene TRBV7-8; 10 bases agree with TRBD1. V shed 3 bases and J 5 bases; nucleotides not matched to a gene: 9. The CDR3 runs to 16 residues. Germline CDR1 is SGHVS and CDR2 is FQNEAQ. DNA for the CDR3: TGTGCCAGCAGCTTCTCCGGGACAGGGGCCAGGGAGACCCAGTACTTC. Translated, it gives CASSFSGTGARETQYF. The full variable domain, completed using reference TRBV7-8 and TRBJ2-5, is GAGVSQSPRYKVAKRGQDVALRCDPISGHVSLFWYQQALGQGPEFLTYFQNEAQLDKSGLPSDRFFAERPEGSVSTLKIQRTQQEDSAVYLCASSFSGTGARETQYFGPGTRLLVL.

This clonotype showed up many times. The chain links TRBV7-2 to TRBJ2-3; TRBD1 matches at 8 bases. The CDR3 length is 14 residues. Germline loops: CDR1 SGHTA, CDR2 FQGNSA. The V segment lost 1 base and the J segment 6 bases; nucleotides outside the gene matches: 3. The DNA for the CDR3 is TGTGCCAGCAGCTTAGGTCCAGGGGGCGATACGCAGTATTTT. It is translated as CASSLGPGGDTQYF.

This clonotype was recorded at least ten times. The rearrangement joins TRBV6-6 to TRBJ2-1, with no clear D. The CDR3 runs 17 residues. CDR1 is MNHNY, CDR2 SVGAGI, per germline (reference sequence). Trimming took 6 bases from V and 0 from J, leaving 18 bases between them. The CDR3 is CASRKGHTSLSYNEQFF. The DNA for the CDR3 is TGTGCCAGCAGAAAAGGCCACACCTCCCTCTCCTACAATGAGCAGTTCTTC.

This clonotype has at least ten counts. The gene calls are TRBV7-6 and TRBJ2-3, with D unclear. The CDR3 spans 13 residues. Germline lookup yields CDR1 SGHVS and CDR2 FNYEAQ. V was trimmed by 1 base and J by 4 bases, leaving 6 bases between them. The CDR3 DNA is TGTGCCAGCAGCTTAGAGGGTCCAGATACGCAGTATTTT. Its protein product is CASSLEGPDTQYF.

The table lists this clonotype with many counts. V usage is TRBV5-5 and J usage is TRBJ2-1; TRBD2 aligns across 12 bases. V was clipped by 3 bases and J by 9 bases; unmatched bases: 10. The CDR3 is 16 amino acids. Germline CDR1 and CDR2: SGHKS and YYEKEE (reference sequence). This chain's CDR3 is CASSSTRTSGAPEQFF. The CDR3 nucleotides are TGTGCCAGCAGCTCGACCCGGACTAGCGGGGCCCCTGAGCAGTTCTTC.

This clonotype occurred many times. The genes are TRBV10-2 and TRBJ2-1; 12 bases are shared with TRBD2. The length of the CDR3 is 15 residues. V trimming: 8 bases; J trimming: 8 bases; junction bases outside the gene matches: 10. Germline CDR1 WSHSY, CDR2 SAAADI. The CDR3 loop reads CASFPGLAGLYEQFF. Here the CDR3 DNA reads TGCGCCAGCTTTCCAGGACTAGCGGGACTCTATGAGCAGTTCTTC.